This T cell receptor (beta chain) was recovered during a study of T cell responses to AZD1222 COVID-19 vaccine. Produced via immunoSEQ multiplex PCR; TCRdb's table is partial and in-frame only. Of about 120,000 clones in the sample, more than 80% were seen once. This CDR3 spans 16 amino acids. The sample in question was peripheral blood, obtained on day 0 of AZD1222 vaccination. The TCR originated in an adult in good health. The chain combines TRBV21-1 with TRBJ2-3; the table's D call TRBD1 went unverified against the DNA. TRBV21-1 is listed as a pseudogene. CDR3 amino acids: CASSKDLQGQGHTQYF. CDR3 nucleotide sequence: TGTGCCAGCAGCAAAGACCTACAAGGACAGGGCCATACGCAGTATTTT.